The entry below gives a single T cell receptor beta chain sequence along with its context. This specimen belongs to a study of blood T cell repertoires in COVID-19. Original data processing: Amplification of reference gene primers provided the estimated nucleated cell counts. Libraries were prepared by immunoSEQ multiplex PCR; TCRdb keeps only in-frame clonotypes and omits some of them. V and J calls plus clone size are reproduced from that table; the DNA served to infer D and trimming. The sample yields approximately 360,000 clones, around 92% seen once. The CDR3 is 13 residues long. Germline V gene sequence: CDR1 SGHRS, CDR2 YFSETQ. V was shortened by 0 bases and J by 7 bases, with 8 bases between the two germline ends.

The genes are TRBV5-1 and TRBJ2-1; D gene uncertain. The material sequenced was peripheral blood. This clonotype originated in a middle-aged man with acute or convalescent COVID-19. The CDR3 reads CASSLVLENEQFF. The CDR3 nucleotides read TGCGCCAGCAGCTTGGTTCTGGAGAATGAGCAGTTCTTC.